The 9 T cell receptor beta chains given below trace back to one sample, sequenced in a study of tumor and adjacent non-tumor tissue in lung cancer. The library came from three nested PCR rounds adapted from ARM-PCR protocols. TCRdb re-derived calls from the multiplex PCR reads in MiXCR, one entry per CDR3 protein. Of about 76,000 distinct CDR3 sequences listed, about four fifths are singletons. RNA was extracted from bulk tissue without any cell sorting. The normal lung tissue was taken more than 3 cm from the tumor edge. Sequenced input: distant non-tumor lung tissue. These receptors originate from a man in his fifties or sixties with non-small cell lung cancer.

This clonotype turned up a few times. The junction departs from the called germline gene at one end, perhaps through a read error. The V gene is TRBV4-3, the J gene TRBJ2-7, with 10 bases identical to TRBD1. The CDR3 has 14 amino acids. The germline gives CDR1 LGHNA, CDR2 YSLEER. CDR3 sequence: CTSSQRDRGDEQYF. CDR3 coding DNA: TGCACCAGTAGTCAACGGGACAGGGGCGACGAGCAGTACTTC.

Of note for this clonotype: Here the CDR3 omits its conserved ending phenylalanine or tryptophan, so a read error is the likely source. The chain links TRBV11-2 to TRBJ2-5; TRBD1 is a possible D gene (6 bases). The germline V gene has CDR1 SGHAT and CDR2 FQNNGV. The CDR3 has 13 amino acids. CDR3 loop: CDSNSAGEETQYL. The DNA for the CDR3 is TGTGACAGCAACTCTGCAGGGGAAGAGACCCAGTACTTG.

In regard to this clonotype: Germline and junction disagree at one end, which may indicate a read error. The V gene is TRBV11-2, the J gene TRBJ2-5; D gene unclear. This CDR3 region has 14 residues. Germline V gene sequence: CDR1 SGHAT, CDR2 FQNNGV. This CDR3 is CASSSGQVQETHYF. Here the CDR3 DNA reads TGTGCCAGCAGCTCCGGGCAGGTCCAAGAGACCCACTACTTC.

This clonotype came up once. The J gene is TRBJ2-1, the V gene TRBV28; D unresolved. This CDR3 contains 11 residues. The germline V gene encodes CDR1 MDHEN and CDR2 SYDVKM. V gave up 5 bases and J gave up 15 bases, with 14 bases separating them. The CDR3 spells CASSVPPYLFF. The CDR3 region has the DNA TGTGCCAGCAGTGTCCCTCCCTATCTGTTCTTC. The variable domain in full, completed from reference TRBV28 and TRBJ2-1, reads DVKVTQSSRYLVKRTGEKVFLECVQDMDHENMFWYRQDPGLGLRLIYFSYDVKMKEKGDIPEGYSVSREKKERFSLILESASTNQTSMYLCASSVPPYLFFGPGTRLTVL.

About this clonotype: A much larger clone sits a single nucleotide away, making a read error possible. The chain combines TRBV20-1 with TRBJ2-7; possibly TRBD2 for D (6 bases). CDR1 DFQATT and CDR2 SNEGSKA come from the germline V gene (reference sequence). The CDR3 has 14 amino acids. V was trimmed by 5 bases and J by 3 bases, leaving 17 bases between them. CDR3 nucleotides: TGCAGTGCTCGTGTTGGGACTGTGCTCTACGAGCAGTACTTC. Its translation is CSARVGTVLYEQYF.

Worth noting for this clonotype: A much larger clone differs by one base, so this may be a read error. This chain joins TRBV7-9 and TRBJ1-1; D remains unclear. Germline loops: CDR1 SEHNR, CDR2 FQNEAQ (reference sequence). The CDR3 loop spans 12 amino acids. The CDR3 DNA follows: TGTGCCACCAGCCGTGGAGGCATTGAAGCTTTCTTT. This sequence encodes CATSRGGIEAFF.

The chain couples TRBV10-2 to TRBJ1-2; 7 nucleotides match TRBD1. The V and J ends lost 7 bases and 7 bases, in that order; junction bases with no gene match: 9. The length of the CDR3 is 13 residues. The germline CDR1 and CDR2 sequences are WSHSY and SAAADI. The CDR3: CASNVDRASGYTF. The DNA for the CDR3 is TGCGCCAGCAATGTTGACAGGGCTAGTGGCTACACCTTC.

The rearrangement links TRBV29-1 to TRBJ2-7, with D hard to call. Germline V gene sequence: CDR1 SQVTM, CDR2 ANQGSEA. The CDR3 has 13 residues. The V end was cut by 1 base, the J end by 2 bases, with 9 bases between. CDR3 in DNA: TGCAGCGTTGAAGTCCCACCCGCCTACGAGCAGTACTTC. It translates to CSVEVPPAYEQYF.

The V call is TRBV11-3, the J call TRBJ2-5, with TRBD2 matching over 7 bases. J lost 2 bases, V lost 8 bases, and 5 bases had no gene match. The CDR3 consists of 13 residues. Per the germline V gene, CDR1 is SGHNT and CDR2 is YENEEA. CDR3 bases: TGTGCCAGCGGGGAGGGGCCGCAAGAGACCCAGTACTTC. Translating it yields CASGEGPQETQYF.